The rows below give T cell receptor beta chains drawn from one sample of a study of T cell responses to AZD1222 COVID-19 vaccine. The protocol was immunoSEQ multiplex PCR, while the TCRdb copy is restricted to in-frame clones and leaves out a portion. Among over 75,000 clones listed, around nine tenths were seen once. The specimen comprised peripheral blood, sampled 28 days after the second AZD1222 dose. Source of these receptors: an adult who received the AZD1222 COVID-19 vaccine. The CDR3 runs from the conserved cysteine through the conserved F or W. D genes are given only for firm matches. Clone size is given for some rows only: seen once, a few or many times, or a class if the clone is expanded.

TRBJ2-3 - - TRBV7-8 CASTHWGRISTDTQYF TGTGCCAGCACTCACTGGGGGCGAATTAGCACAGATACGCAGTATTTT
TRBJ2-2 - - TRBV11-3 CASSTGTTNTGELFF TGTGCCAGCAGCACCGGGACAACGAACACCGGGGAGCTGTTTTTT
TRBJ1-6 - TRBD1 TRBV6-5 CASRGTGGSPLHF TGTGCCAGCAGGGGGACAGGGGGTTCACCCCTCCACTTT
TRBJ1-5 - - TRBV27 CASSPLPPGGGNQPQHF TGTGCCAGCAGTCCACTACCCCCTGGTGGGGGCAATCAGCCCCAGCATTTT
TRBJ2-5 - - TRBV14 CASSYEQAIQETQYF TGTGCCAGCAGCTATGAACAGGCGATACAAGAGACCCAGTACTTC
TRBJ1-1 - - TRBV11-2 CASSLLGGTEAFF TGTGCCAGCAGCCTATTGGGGGGCACTGAAGCTTTCTTT
TRBJ1-1 - - TRBV20-1 CSARDVRGAFF TGCAGTGCTCGGGACGTACGGGGGGCTTTCTTT
TRBJ2-2 - TRBD1 TRBV19 CASSRDRALLTGELFF TGTGCCAGTAGCCGGGACAGGGCCTTGCTCACCGGGGAGCTGTTTTTT
TRBJ1-2 - - TRBV25-1 CASSAPPGYGYTF TGTGCCAGCAGTGCCCCCCCCGGCTATGGCTACACCTTC
TRBJ2-3 - TRBD2 TRBV3-1/TRBV3-2 CASSPGLADSTDTQYF TGTGCCAGCAGCCCGGGACTAGCCGATAGCACAGATACGCAGTATTTT
TRBJ2-7 - - TRBV28 CASSLVSYEQYF TGTGCCAGCAGTTTAGTCTCCTACGAGCAGTACTTC
TRBJ2-1 - TRBD1 TRBV18 CASSPPTGGSYNEQFF TGTGCCAGCTCACCACCAACAGGGGGCTCCTACAATGAGCAGTTCTTC
TRBJ1-6 - TRBD1 TRBV5-1 CASGRGRQGESPLHF TGCGCCAGCGGCAGGGGGCGACAGGGTGAGTCACCCCTCCACTTT
TRBJ2-7 once TRBD1 TRBV11-2 CASSLDQDRRRNEQYF TGTGCCAGCAGCTTAGACCAGGACAGGCGGAGGAACGAGCAGTACTTC
TRBJ1-1 - TRBD1 TRBV9 CASSVAGQGGTEAFF TGTGCCAGCAGCGTAGCCGGACAGGGAGGCACTGAAGCTTTCTTT
TRBJ2-2 - - TRBV21-1 CASSKATGGQAGELFF TGTGCCAGCAGCAAAGCAACGGGGGGGCAAGCCGGGGAGCTGTTTTTT
TRBJ1-2 few TRBD1 TRBV12-3/TRBV12-4 CASSQTGGEGYTF TGTGCCAGCAGTCAGACAGGGGGCGAGGGCTACACCTTC
TRBJ2-7 - - TRBV11-3 CASSIGPYEQYF TGTGCCAGCAGCATCGGTCCCTACGAGCAGTACTTC